This TCR beta chain was documented in a study of PD-L1 blockade in urothelial cancer. About the research overall: Males with bladder-origin urothelial cancer made up about 90% of the 29 patients. Each patient had 0 to 3 earlier chemotherapy regimens. Blood was analyzed 3 weeks (second dose) and 6 weeks after treatment start. Whole-study results and caveats: The study found that durable-benefit patients expanded tumor-associated blood clones more at 3 weeks.

Produced via immunoSEQ multiplex PCR; TCRdb's table is partial and in-frame only. The sample has about 35,000 clones, 75% to 90% seen once. Stated time point: peripheral blood 6 weeks after treatment start. Germline V gives CDR1 SGHAT, CDR2 FQNNGV. The CDR3 contains 15 residues. After removal of 3 bases from V and 8 bases from J, the junction contained 3 bases not matched to a gene. Concerning this clone itself: Its target is not known.

V gene TRBV11-2 combines with J gene TRBJ2-1, with TRBD2 identical over 14 bases. The clonotype comes from a man aged 35 to 55 with urothelial cancer. The specimen comprised PBMCs, sampled around atezolizumab (anti-PD-L1) treatment. CDR3 sequence reads: CASSFLGLAGDEQFF. CDR3 nucleotide sequence: TGTGCCAGCAGCTTTCTGGGACTAGCGGGAGATGAGCAGTTCTTC.